The rows below give T cell receptor beta chains drawn from one sample of a study of long-term antiretroviral therapy in people with HIV. The table came from immunoSEQ multiplex PCR; TCRdb's copy has only in-frame clones and leaves some out. This sample has some 31,000 clones; nearly 90% occur once, and the top ten carry 13%. Source: unsorted PBMCs, taken 1.1 years after starting antiretroviral therapy. The receptors derive from a man younger than 30 with HIV. CDR3s include the opening cysteine and the closing phenylalanine or tryptophan. A D gene is named only where the DNA matches it firmly. Rows may omit the clone size; those that give it use once, few, many or a size class.

TRBV19	-	-	TRBJ1-2	TGTGCCAGTAGTATAACCGTCGTGGAATATGGCTACACCTTC	CASSITVVEYGYTF
TRBV7-3	TRBD1	-	TRBJ1-2	TGTGCCAGCAGCTTATTCGGACAGGGCGATGGCTACACCTTC	CASSLFGQGDGYTF
TRBV20-1	-	-	TRBJ1-3	TGCAGTGCTAGAGAAGGAGGCACCATATATTTT	CSAREGGTIYF
TRBV30	TRBD2	once	TRBJ2-3	TGTGCCTGGAGTACGGGGGGGGCCGGGGATACGCAGTATTTT	CAWSTGGAGDTQYF
TRBV10-1	-	-	TRBJ2-2	TGCGCCAGCAGTGTAGCGGCCGGGGAGCTGTTTTTT	CASSVAAGELFF
TRBV19	TRBD2	once	TRBJ2-7	TGTGCCAGTAGTATTAGCCCGGGACTAGGGACCTACGAGCAGTACTTC	CASSISPGLGTYEQYF
TRBV19	-	-	TRBJ2-3	TGTGCCAGTAGATCAGGTACCACAGATACGCAGTATTTT	CASRSGTTDTQYF
TRBV19	-	-	TRBJ2-7	TGTGCCAGTAGTATATTGGGGTCCGTGCACGAGCAGTACTTC	CASSILGSVHEQYF
TRBV29-1	-	-	TRBJ2-3	TGCAGCGTTGAAACCGACAGGACAGATACGCAGTATTTT	CSVETDRTDTQYF
TRBV9	TRBD1	-	TRBJ2-7	TGTGCCAGCAGCCCGGGACAGGCGTCCTACGAGCAGTACTTC	CASSPGQASYEQYF
TRBV28	-	-	TRBJ1-1	TGTGCCAGCAATGGAGCTTTCTTT	CASNGAFF
TRBV25-1	TRBD1	once	TRBJ1-1	TGTGCCAGCAGTGAATACCAGACAGGCAGGGGGGAAGCTTTCTTT	CASSEYQTGRGEAFF
TRBV28	TRBD1	-	TRBJ1-5	TGTGCCAGCACCATGGACAGGGCCGGCAATCAGCCCCAGCATTTT	CASTMDRAGNQPQHF
TRBV6-5	-	-	TRBJ2-7	TGTGCCAGCAGTTATGCCGGGACACGTTACGAGCAGTACTTC	CASSYAGTRYEQYF
TRBV30	-	-	TRBJ1-2	TGTGCCTGGAGGGACTATGGCTACACCTTC	CAWRDYGYTF
TRBV4-2	-	-	TRBJ2-4	TGTGCCAGCAGCCAAGATCCCCAACCCGGAAACATTCAGTACTTC	CASSQDPQPGNIQYF
TRBV6-1	TRBD2	-	TRBJ2-3	TGTGCCAGCAGTGTGGGAGGGGCGCAGTATTTT	CASSVGGAQYF
TRBV7-9	-	-	TRBJ2-2	TGTGCCAGCAGCCTGGCAGGGAACACCGGGGAGCTGTTTTTT	CASSLAGNTGELFF
TRBV7-9	-	-	TRBJ1-1	TGTGCCAGCAGCCAAACCTGGGTTGGGACTGAAGCTTTCTTT	CASSQTWVGTEAFF
TRBV19	-	-	TRBJ1-1	TGTGCCAGTAGTATAGATCTTGGGATGAACACTGAAGCTTTCTTT	CASSIDLGMNTEAFF
TRBV2	-	few	TRBJ1-2	TGTGCCAGCGCCCTGTCGGACAGCTATGGCTACACCTTC	CASALSDSYGYTF
TRBV2	-	-	TRBJ1-4	TGTGCCAGCAGTGAAGCGCGGGCTGCAACTAATGAAAAACTGTTTTTT	CASSEARAATNEKLFF
TRBV7-6	-	-	TRBJ2-7	TGTGCCAGCAGCTTGTCACAGAAATCCTACGAGCAGTACTTC	CASSLSQKSYEQYF
TRBV18	-	-	TRBJ2-2	TGTGCCAGCTCACCACGGCCGCCAGGAGGGACAGCTCGTACCGGGGAGCTGTTTTTT	CASSPRPPGGTARTGELFF
TRBV6-6	-	-	TRBJ1-1	TGTGCCAGCAGTTACTCCGTCGGCCGTAGCACTGAAGCTTTCTTT	CASSYSVGRSTEAFF
TRBV27	-	-	TRBJ2-3	TGTGCCAGCAAGCTCCTCTCTAGCACAGATACGCAGTATTTT	CASKLLSSTDTQYF
TRBV9	TRBD1	-	TRBJ2-3	TGTGCCAGCAGCGTAGAGGGACAGGGAGCAGATACGCAGTATTTT	CASSVEGQGADTQYF
TRBV25-1	-	-	TRBJ2-7	TGTGCCAGCTCCCAGACAGGATACGAGCAGTACTTC	CASSQTGYEQYF
TRBV14	TRBD1	-	TRBJ1-1	TGTGCCAGCAGCCAAGTAACAGGGGGTACGAACACTGAAGCTTTCTTT	CASSQVTGGTNTEAFF
TRBV29-1	TRBD2	-	TRBJ2-1	TGCAGCGTCCGAGGACTAGCGGGAGTTCATGAGCAGTTCTTC	CSVRGLAGVHEQFF
TRBV7-2	-	-	TRBJ1-6	TGTGCCAGCGCTCCCCGAGGAGATTCACCCCTCCACTTT	CASAPRGDSPLHF
TRBV6-1	-	-	TRBJ1-2	TGTGCCAGCAGTGAAATTCGCCCCAACTTTGGGGGTAACTATGGCTACACCTTC	CASSEIRPNFGGNYGYTF
TRBV12-5	-	-	TRBJ2-5	TGTGCTAGTGGAGCCAGCTTACAAGAGACCCAGTACTTC	CASGASLQETQYF
TRBV2	-	-	TRBJ1-4	TGTGCCAGCAGTGACCCTATAGGGGAACTGTTTTTT	CASSDPIGELFF
TRBV11-2	-	-	TRBJ2-7	TGTGCCAGCAAGGCAGAACCCTACGAGCAGTACTTC	CASKAEPYEQYF
TRBV15	-	-	TRBJ2-1	TGTGCCACCAGCAGAGATCGACCGGTTGAGCAGTTCTTC	CATSRDRPVEQFF
TRBV6-6	-	-	TRBJ1-4	TGTGCCAGCAGTAGGGAATCAGGGACGGGGAGTGAAAAACTGTTTTTT	CASSRESGTGSEKLFF
TRBV28	TRBD1	-	TRBJ1-4	TGTGCCAGCAGTTTTTCGGGACAGGTCGGGTTAAATGAAAAACTGTTTTTT	CASSFSGQVGLNEKLFF
TRBV5-6	TRBD1	-	TRBJ1-1	TGTGCCAGCGGGTATACAGGGGGCCGAGCCACTGAAGCTTTCTTT	CASGYTGGRATEAFF
TRBV6-6	TRBD1	-	TRBJ1-4	TGTGCCAGCAGTTACCGAGGACAGGAACTTAATGAAAAACTGTTTTTT	CASSYRGQELNEKLFF
TRBV4-1	-	few	TRBJ2-2	TGCGCCAGCAGCCAAGCCCGGGCCACCGGGGAGCTGTTTTTT	CASSQARATGELFF
TRBV4-2	-	-	TRBJ2-7	TGTGCCAGCAGCCAAGAAGAACAGCGAAGCTACGAGCAGTACTTC	CASSQEEQRSYEQYF
TRBV30	TRBD2	-	TRBJ2-6	TGTGCCTGGTTGGGGGGACTAATCTCTGGGGCCAACGTCCTGACTTTC	CAWLGGLISGANVLTF
TRBV5-4	-	-	TRBJ2-7	TGTGCCAGCAGCTTGATTGAGCAGTACTTC	CASSLIEQYF
TRBV5-4	TRBD1	-	TRBJ1-2	TGTGCCAGCAGCCTGGTACCAGGGGGCGGGTCAGAAAACTATGGCTACACCTTC	CASSLVPGGGSENYGYTF
TRBV5-6	-	-	TRBJ1-5	TGTGCCAGTCAGGTGTTTTTAGGGGAAGGACGCGATCAGCCCCAGCATTTT	CASQVFLGEGRDQPQHF
TRBV19	-	-	TRBJ1-3	TGTGCCAGTAGTAATGGACCTGAGGGATCGGGAAACACCATATATTTT	CASSNGPEGSGNTIYF